What follows is one TCR beta chain and its context. It lacks a known antigen. There are no base qualities to consult, and no much larger clone falls within one base. The germline V gene yields KGHDR for CDR1 and SFDVKD for CDR2. Counted from cysteine to phenylalanine, this CDR3 has 17 amino acids. Only the CDR3 portion is preserved as DNA: 51 bases, with reading frame beginning at the first base. V is cut back by 4 bases and J by 6 bases, with 9 bases in the junction unmatched. Donors were a few dozen systemically healthy Caucasian individuals from Russia aged roughly 6 to 90 years. Around 10 milliliters of peripheral blood were drawn from each donor into EDTA-treated Vacutainer tubes. Ficoll-Paque density-gradient centrifugation was used to isolate PBMCs, with at least 7 million per sample. Total RNA was extracted from PBMCs with Trizol reagent, with at least 5 micrograms obtained per sample. For every donor, flow cytometry on a PBMC aliquot measured the percentage of naive CD45RAhigh/CD27high T cells.

The sample is drawn from a study of blood T cells in healthy people across ages (dated by TCRdb to the mid-2010s). Concerning the study at large: Template switching captured roughly one uniquely barcoded TCR beta cDNA molecule per two T cells in model experiments. To avoid experimental bias, donors of different ages were distributed randomly across sequencing lanes. For two donors (one aged 18 to 29 and one aged 80 or older), the study analyzed two additional independent replicas of 1 million unique cDNA reads from the same blood draw. Age-related changes in TCR beta repertoire diversity were measured in the study by deep sequencing normalized with unique cDNA molecular identifiers. Four age groups were formed from the donors: young (average 16 years), middle-aged (just under 40), aged (around 62) and long-lived (more than 75). Findings and caveats that apply to the study as a whole: The long-lived group showed more naive CD4+ T cells, fewer expanded clones and increased TCR diversity than the aged group, suggesting age selection. Donor CMV infection status was unknown, potentially confounding age-related changes in expanded clonotypes. Estimates of total diversity based on one million sequenced T cells were considered lower bounds and underestimates. As age increased, observed TCR beta diversity per million T cells dropped in a roughly linear way, and a significant reduction was already evident by age roughly 40. There was a strong correlation between observed TCR beta diversity and the percentage of naive T cells measured by flow cytometry. Since profiling was done on bulk unsorted PBMCs, naive and antigen-experienced compartments could not be conclusively compared.

Library preparation used 5' RACE. Sequencing used an Illumina HiSeq 2500. A second PCR of about 7 to 12 cycles was run with a J-beta primer mix and a sample-barcoded 5' primer. A unique molecular identifier was introduced onto each TCR beta cDNA molecule by a template-switch 5' adaptor carrying 12 random nucleotides. At least 2.5 million CDR3-containing paired-end reads were obtained from each sample. First-strand cDNA synthesis was performed from all RNA using the Mint cDNA synthesis kit, with priming by a TRBC-specific oligonucleotide. Following uracil-DNA glycosylase treatment, all cDNA underwent a first 18-cycle PCR with the universal primers M1SS and BC2_uni_R. The study's own analysis went as follows. Normalization of each sample was performed by random selection of 1 million high-quality reads, each carrying a distinct molecular identifier. Instead of being binned into consensus sequences, reads with shared molecular identifiers were discarded. MiTCR, set to a Q25 quality threshold and the strictest error-elimination algorithm, was used for CDR3 identification, clonotype clustering and error correction. A nonparametric unseen species model with Euler transformation was used to estimate a lower bound on total TCR beta diversity. TCRdb took the public reads, trimmed them with fastp at Q25, ran MiXCR for clone calling and kept in-frame beta chains. Every distinct CDR3 protein forms one entry, paired with its most common genes and DNA. V and J calls and clone size were set by TCRdb, not the authors. The table for this sample lists about 900,000 distinct CDR3 sequences; around 68% of them were counted only once. The ten largest clones add up to approximately 30% of the sample.

Rearrangement joined TRBV24-1 to TRBJ2-3, and 13 junction bases match TRBD2. This receptor was identified in a man aged 25-45 years in good health. The sample was blood. The CDR3 corresponds to CATSDLTSGGSSDTQYF. DNA sequence: TGTGCCACCAGTGACTTGACTAGCGGGGGGTCGTCGGATACGCAGTATTTT.